The sequence of this TCR beta chain was determined in a study of blood T cell repertoires in COVID-19. Here immunoSEQ multiplex PCR was the method, and the copy in TCRdb shows in-frame clones only, minus some. The data contain roughly 160,000 clones, approximately 80% of them singletons. The specimen was PBMCs or T cells enriched from blood (not recorded which). The receptor comes from a man over 45 who had recovered from COVID-19.

DNA of the CDR3: TGTGCCAGCAGCTTATTAACTCGGGAACCCTATGGCTACACCTTC. Translation: CASSLLTREPYGYTF. The chain recombines TRBV7-2 with TRBJ1-2; the D is unclear. The CDR3 sequence is 15 residues long. The V end was cut by 2 bases, the J end by 4 bases, with 14 bases between. The germline CDR1 and CDR2 sequences are SGHTA and FQGNSA. Based on the CDR3 plus reference TRBV7-2 and TRBJ1-2, the full variable domain is GAGVSQSPSNKVTEKGKDVELRCDPISGHTALYWYRQSLGQGLEFLIYFQGNSAPDKSGLPSDRFSAERTGGSVSTLTIQRTQQEDSAVYLCASSLLTREPYGYTFGSGTRLTVV.